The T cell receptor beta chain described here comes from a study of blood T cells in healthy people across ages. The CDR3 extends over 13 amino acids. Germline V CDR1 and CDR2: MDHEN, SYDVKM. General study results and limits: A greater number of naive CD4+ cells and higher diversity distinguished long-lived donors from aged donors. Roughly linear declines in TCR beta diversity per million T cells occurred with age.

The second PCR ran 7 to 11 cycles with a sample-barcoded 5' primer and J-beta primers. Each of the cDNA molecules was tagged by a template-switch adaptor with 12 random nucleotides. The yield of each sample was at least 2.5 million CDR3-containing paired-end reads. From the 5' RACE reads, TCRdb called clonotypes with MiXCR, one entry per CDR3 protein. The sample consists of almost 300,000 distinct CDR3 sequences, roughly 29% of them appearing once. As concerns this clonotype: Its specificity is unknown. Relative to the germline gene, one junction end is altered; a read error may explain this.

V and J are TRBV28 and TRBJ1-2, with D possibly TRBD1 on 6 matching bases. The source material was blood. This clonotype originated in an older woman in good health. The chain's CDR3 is CAISFRGATGYTF. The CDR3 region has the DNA TGTGCCATCAGTTTCCGGGGGGCAACGGGCTACACCTTC.